This T cell receptor beta chain was captured in a study of response to subunit inactivated influenza vaccine (dated by TCRdb to between 2018 and 2020). Concerning the study at large: The study used deep quantitative T cell receptor repertoire profiling to track responses to a trivalent subunit inactivated influenza vaccine.

Library creation used RT-PCR. Sequencing was carried out with an Illumina HiSeq 2500. TCRdb trimmed the raw reads at Q25, called clones with MiXCR and kept productive beta chains. Duplicate CDR3 protein sequences are folded into a single record with the most common DNA and genes. The sample table lists hundreds of thousands of distinct CDR3 sequences, about 18% of them with a count of one. The ten largest clones take up roughly 10% of the sample. This clonotype appeared a few times. There is no known antigen for this receptor. No quality values exist for individual bases; no much larger clone is one base distant. V is pruned by 3 bases and J by 5 bases, leaving 6 bases of the junction without a gene match. From the cysteine up to the phenylalanine, the CDR3 has a length of 16 residues. The only DNA kept is the CDR3, 48 bases in frame from the first base. The germline V gene sets CDR1 to KGHDR and CDR2 to SFDVKD.

Results and caveats for the whole study, not just this receptor: The authors suggested that each seasonal influenza vaccination may recruit only a limited number of new T cells.

The clonotype comes from a man in his forties or fifties who received an inactivated influenza vaccine. Donor details come from another sample of the same person, matched by shared clones. Sequencing used PBMCs from blood, obtained 4 to 6 days after vaccination. The rearranged chain carries TRBV24-1 and TRBJ2-5; a stretch of 12 junction bases matches TRBD1. The DNA sequence follows: TGTGCCACCAGTGATGTTGGGACAGGGGGCGTGGAGACCCAGTACTTC. This sequence encodes CATSDVGTGGVETQYF.